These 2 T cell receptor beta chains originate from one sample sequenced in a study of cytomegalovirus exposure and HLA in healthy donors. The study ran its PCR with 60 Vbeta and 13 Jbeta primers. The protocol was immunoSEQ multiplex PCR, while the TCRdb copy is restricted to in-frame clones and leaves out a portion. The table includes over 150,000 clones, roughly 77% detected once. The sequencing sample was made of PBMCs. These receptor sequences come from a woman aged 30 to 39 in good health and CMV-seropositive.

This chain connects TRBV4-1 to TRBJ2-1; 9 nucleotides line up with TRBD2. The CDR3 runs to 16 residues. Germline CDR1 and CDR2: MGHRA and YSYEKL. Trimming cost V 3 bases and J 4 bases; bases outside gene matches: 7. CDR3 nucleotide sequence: TGCGCCAGCAGCCACCCGACTAGCGGTTATTACAATGAGCAGTTCTTC. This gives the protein CASSHPTSGYYNEQFF.

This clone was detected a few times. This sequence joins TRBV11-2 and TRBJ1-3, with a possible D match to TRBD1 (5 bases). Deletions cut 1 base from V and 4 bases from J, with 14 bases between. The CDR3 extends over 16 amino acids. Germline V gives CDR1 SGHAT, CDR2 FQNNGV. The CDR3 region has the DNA TGTGCCAGCAGCTTAGCGGGGGACCCCTCGGGAAACACCATATATTTT. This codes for CASSLAGDPSGNTIYF.